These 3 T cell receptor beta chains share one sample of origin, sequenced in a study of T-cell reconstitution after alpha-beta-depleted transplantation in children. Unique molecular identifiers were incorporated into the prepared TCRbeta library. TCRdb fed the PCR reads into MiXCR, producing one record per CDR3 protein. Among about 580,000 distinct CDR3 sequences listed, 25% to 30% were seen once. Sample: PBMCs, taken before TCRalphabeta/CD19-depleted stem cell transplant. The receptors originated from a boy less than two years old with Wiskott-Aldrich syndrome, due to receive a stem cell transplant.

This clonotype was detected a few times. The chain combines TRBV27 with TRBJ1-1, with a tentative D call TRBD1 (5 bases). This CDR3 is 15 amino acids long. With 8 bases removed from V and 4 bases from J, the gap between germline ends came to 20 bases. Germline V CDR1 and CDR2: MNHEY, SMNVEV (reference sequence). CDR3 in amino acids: CASARPGQFATEAFF. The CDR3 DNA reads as TGTGCCAGCGCACGACCGGGGCAGTTCGCCACTGAAGCTTTCTTT.

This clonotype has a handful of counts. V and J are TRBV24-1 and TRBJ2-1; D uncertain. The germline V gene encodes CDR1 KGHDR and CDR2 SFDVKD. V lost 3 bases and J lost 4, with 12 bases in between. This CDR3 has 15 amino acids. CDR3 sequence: CATSDTTAPYNEQFF. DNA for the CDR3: TGTGCCACCAGTGATACCACCGCTCCTTACAATGAGCAGTTCTTC.

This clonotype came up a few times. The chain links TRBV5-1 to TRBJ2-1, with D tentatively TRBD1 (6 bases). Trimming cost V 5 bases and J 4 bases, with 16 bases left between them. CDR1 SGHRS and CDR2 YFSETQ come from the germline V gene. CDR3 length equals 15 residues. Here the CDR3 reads CASSRGQGMYNEQFF. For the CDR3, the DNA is TGCGCCAGCAGTCGAGGGCAGGGGATGTACAATGAGCAGTTCTTC.